The 21 T cell receptor beta chains listed next were all sequenced from one sample in a study of cytomegalovirus exposure and HLA in healthy donors. Use of 60 Vbeta and 13 Jbeta primers characterized the PCR. Assay used: immunoSEQ multiplex PCR; TCRdb lists only in-frame clones, some missing. The data show about 160,000 clones, approximately 80% seen once. The specimen was PBMCs. These receptors all come from a man aged 30-40 years in good health and CMV-seropositive.

The J gene is TRBJ1-1, the V gene TRBV29-1; no clear D. CDR1 and CDR2 (germline): SQVTM, ANQGSEA. CDR3 length: 12 amino acids. Between the trimmed V and J ends, which lost 7 bases and 0 bases, there was a span of 9 bases. The CDR3 sequence is CSADWLNTEAFF. The CDR3 bases are TGCAGCGCCGACTGGTTGAACACTGAAGCTTTCTTT. The whole variable domain, remainder taken from reference TRBV29-1 and TRBJ1-1, is SAVISQKPSRDICQRGTSLTIQCQVDSQVTMMFWYRQQPGQSLTLIATANQGSEATYESGFVIDKFPISRPNLTFSTLTVSNMSPEDSSIYLCSADWLNTEAFFGQGTRLTVV.

The genes are TRBV5-4 and TRBJ2-5, with D possibly being TRBD2 (6 bases). CDR1 and CDR2 from the germline V gene are SGHNT and YYREEE (reference sequence). This CDR3 region has 14 residues. Trimming took 4 bases from V and 7 from J, leaving 17 bases between them. The CDR3 region has the DNA TGTGCCAGCAGCGCGGGGCCCGGGGAAGGGACCCAGTACTTC. Protein sequence: CASSAGPGEGTQYF. The full variable domain, rest sourced from reference TRBV5-4 and TRBJ2-5, is ETGVTQSPTHLIKTRGQQVTLRCSSQSGHNTVSWYQQALGQGPQFIFQYYREEENGRGNFPPRFSGLQFPNYSSELNVNALELDDSALYLCASSAGPGEGTQYFGPGTRLLVL.

The chain couples TRBV7-2 to TRBJ2-7, with D maybe TRBD2 (6 bases). The V gene's germline CDR1 is SGHTA and CDR2 FQGNSA. Trimming left V 3 bases short and J 0 bases short, with 9 bases between. The CDR3 is made up of 14 amino acids. The CDR3 DNA follows: TGTGCCAGCAGCTTTCCCGGGAGCTCCTACGAGCAGTACTTC. It codes for CASSFPGSSYEQYF. Variable domain in full (rest from reference TRBV7-2 and TRBJ2-7): GAGVSQSPSNKVTEKGKDVELRCDPISGHTALYWYRQSLGQGLEFLIYFQGNSAPDKSGLPSDRFSAERTGGSVSTLTIQRTQQEDSAVYLCASSFPGSSYEQYFGPGTRLTVT.

The genes are TRBV5-1 and TRBJ2-7; D is undetermined. The CDR3 runs to 12 residues. Looked up from germline, CDR1 is SGHRS and CDR2 is YFSETQ. V gave up 0 bases and J gave up 3 bases, with 4 bases separating them. The CDR3 region has the DNA TGCGCCAGCAGCTTGGATCGCTACGAGCAGTACTTC. Translated: CASSLDRYEQYF.

CDR3 amino acids: CAWSRPGAFNYGYTF. The CDR3 DNA reads as TGTGCCTGGAGTCGCCCAGGGGCATTTAACTATGGCTACACCTTC. The chain uses TRBV30 and TRBJ1-2; weak D call: TRBD1 (6 bases). The CDR3 length is 15 residues. V lost 2 bases to trimming and J lost 1 base, with 14 bases between them. Germline loops: CDR1 GTSNPN, CDR2 SVGIG (reference sequence).

The V gene is TRBV7-6, the J gene TRBJ2-7; tentative D call: TRBD1 (6 bases). CDR3 length equals 15 residues. Germline V gene lookup returns CDR1 SGHVS and CDR2 FNYEAQ. Trimming stripped 1 base from V and 0 bases from J, with 10 bases between. Here the CDR3 DNA reads TGTGCCAGCAGCTTAGGAGGGGGTAACTCCTACGAGCAGTACTTC. Its translation is CASSLGGGNSYEQYF.

J is TRBJ1-1 and V is TRBV7-9; no definite D call. The V and J ends lost 1 base and 1 base respectively, with 7 bases between them. The length of the CDR3 is 14 residues. Per germline, CDR1 SEHNR and CDR2 FQNEAQ (reference sequence). CDR3 nucleotides: TGTGCCAGCAGCTTAGTACGGGGGAACACTGAAGCTTTCTTT. Residues: CASSLVRGNTEAFF.

The gene calls are TRBV18 and TRBJ1-1, with D hard to call. The V gene's germline CDR1 is KGHSH and CDR2 LQKENI. The length of the CDR3 is 12 residues. V was pared by 5 bases and J by 1 base, with 5 bases between. The DNA of the CDR3 is TGTGCCAGCTCAACAGAGAACACTGAAGCTTTCTTT. This translates into CASSTENTEAFF. Using reference TRBV18 and TRBJ1-1 for the parts outside the CDR3, the full variable domain is NAGVMQNPRHLVRRRGQEARLRCSPMKGHSHVYWYRQLPEEGLKFMVYLQKENIIDESGMPKERFSAEFPKEGPSILRIQQVVRGDSAAYFCASSTENTEAFFGQGTRLTVV.

The V and J genes are TRBV9 and TRBJ1-1; D gene unclear. V was trimmed by 0 bases and J by 4 bases, leaving 10 bases between them. The CDR3 loop spans 14 amino acids. Per germline, CDR1 SGDLS and CDR2 YYNGEE. The CDR3 DNA reads as TGTGCCAGCAGCGTAGATGGGGAGGGCACTGAAGCTTTCTTT. Protein: CASSVDGEGTEAFF.

The chain has TRBV11-3 and TRBJ2-7; D is undetermined. Germline V gives CDR1 SGHNT, CDR2 YENEEA. This CDR3 is built from 13 residues. V was shortened by 1 base and J by 7 bases, with 11 bases between the two germline ends. The CDR3 DNA follows: TGTGCCAGCAGCTTAGGGTCGCTAGGAGAGCAGTACTTC. This gives the protein CASSLGSLGEQYF.

This sequence joins TRBV4-2 and TRBJ2-7; 9 positions agree with TRBD2. Germline loops: CDR1 LGHNA, CDR2 YNFKEQ. V lost 0 bases, J lost 1 base, and 4 bases stayed unmatched. The CDR3 is 16 amino acids. CDR3 residues: CASSQEGRGGSYEQYF. As DNA, the CDR3 is TGTGCCAGCAGCCAAGAGGGGCGGGGGGGTTCCTACGAGCAGTACTTC.

CDR3 protein: CASSPMTGGGDEQYF. In DNA, the CDR3 is TGTGCCAGCAGTCCCATGACAGGGGGCGGCGACGAGCAGTACTTC. The chain carries TRBV27 and TRBJ2-7, with 10 bases aligning to TRBD1. Trimming took 5 bases from V and 5 from J; bases not matched to a gene: 9. This CDR3 spans 15 amino acids. Germline V gene lookup returns CDR1 MNHEY and CDR2 SMNVEV (reference sequence).

This rearrangement joins TRBV7-9 to TRBJ1-1; 7 bases map to TRBD1. There are 15 residues in the CDR3. Germline CDR1 SEHNR, CDR2 FQNEAQ (reference sequence). The J segment lost 0 bases and the V segment lost 2 bases, leaving 3 bases of the junction unmatched. CDR3 coding DNA: TGTGCCAGCAGCTTACGACAGGGTATGAACACTGAAGCTTTCTTT. This codes for CASSLRQGMNTEAFF.

The chain combines TRBV6-5 with TRBJ2-7; possible D gene TRBD1, 5 bases. V was cut by 2 bases and J by 3 bases, with 11 bases left in between. The CDR3 has 14 amino acids. Germline CDR1 and CDR2: MNHEY and SVGAGI. CDR3 residues: CASSYEGARYEQYF. For the CDR3, the DNA is TGTGCCAGCAGTTACGAAGGGGCCCGCTACGAGCAGTACTTC.

This clone was recorded a few times. The chain joins TRBV2 to TRBJ2-3, with no clear D. Germline V CDR1 and CDR2: SNHLY, FYNNEI. The CDR3 consists of 14 residues. Trimming removed 8 bases at V and 6 bases at J, with 18 bases between. The CDR3 nucleotides are TGTGCCAGCTTCACTCGCTACACCGGGGATACGCAGTATTTT. Translation gives CASFTRYTGDTQYF.

The chain recombines TRBV30 with TRBJ2-7; D unresolved. This CDR3 region has 12 residues. V was cut by 5 bases and J by 6 bases, with 14 bases left in between. Germline CDR1 is GTSNPN and CDR2 is SVGIG (reference sequence). CDR3 DNA sequence: TGTGCCTGGGGGCTCCCTCTGTCCGAGCAGTACTTC. Translated, it gives CAWGLPLSEQYF.

The chain carries TRBV6-6 and TRBJ2-7; D may be TRBD1 (7 bases). Trimming pared 0 bases from V and 2 bases from J, leaving 11 bases between. Per germline, CDR1 MNHNY and CDR2 SVGAGI (reference sequence). The CDR3 covers 15 residues. In DNA, the CDR3 is TGTGCCAGCAGTTACTCCCAGGGGGGAACCTACGAGCAGTACTTC. Translated, it gives CASSYSQGGTYEQYF.

The V and J genes are TRBV6-6 and TRBJ2-1; 10 bases line up with TRBD2. This CDR3 has 13 amino acids. CDR1 is MNHNY and CDR2 is SVGAGI in the germline V gene (reference sequence). V lost 7 bases and J lost 6; bases outside the gene matches: 3. In DNA, the CDR3 is TGTGCCAGCAAAGCGGGGGGGCTCAATGAGCAGTTCTTC. Translated, it gives CASKAGGLNEQFF.

The chain employs TRBV5-4 and TRBJ1-2; 11 positions match TRBD1. This CDR3 spans 16 amino acids. CDR1 SGHNT and CDR2 YYREEE come from the germline V gene (reference sequence). Germline trimming cut 5 bases from V and 6 bases from J; bases unmatched to any gene: 12. CDR3 in DNA: TGTGCCAGCAGAGAATCGTTGGACAGGGGGCGCGATGGCTACACCTTC. The encoded protein is CASRESLDRGRDGYTF.

V usage is TRBV11-2 and J usage is TRBJ2-5; TRBD2 matches at 15 bases. Germline V gene sequence: CDR1 SGHAT, CDR2 FQNNGV. The CDR3 spans 17 residues. With V trimmed by 9 bases and J by 5 bases, 13 bases remained unmatched. DNA of the CDR3: TGTGCCAGACCGGGACTAGCGGGGGGCAGGGGGCGGGAGACCCAGTACTTC. Protein sequence: CARPGLAGGRGRETQYF. The full variable domain, rest sourced from reference TRBV11-2 and TRBJ2-5, is EAGVAQSPRYKIIEKRQSVAFWCNPISGHATLYWYQQILGQGPKLLIQFQNNGVVDDSQLPKDRFSAERLKGVDSTLKIQPAKLEDSAVYLCARPGLAGGRGRETQYFGPGTRLLVL.

This clone has only a few counts. The V call is TRBV27, the J call TRBJ1-4, with a weak D call TRBD1 (5 bases). V shed 4 bases and J shed 5 bases, with 17 bases lying between them. Germline-derived CDR1 and CDR2 are MNHEY and SMNVEV (reference sequence). The CDR3 runs 16 residues. CDR3 sequence reads: CASSSARGKGNEKLFF. The CDR3 coding sequence is TGTGCCAGCAGTTCCGCGCGTGGGAAGGGGAATGAAAAACTGTTTTTT.